The present entry profiles one T cell receptor beta chain with its context. This specimen comes from a study of blood T cell repertoires in COVID-19. Using immunoSEQ multiplex PCR, the repertoire was profiled, and TCRdb retains in-frame clones only, with some absent. The sample includes about 180,000 clones, approximately 86% of them seen just once. The CDR3 is 15 residues long. V was trimmed by 5 bases and J by 0 bases, leaving 11 bases between them. Germline V lookup: CDR1 MGHDK, CDR2 SYGVNS. The sample was peripheral blood. The rearrangement uses TRBV25-1 and TRBJ2-1; tentative D call: TRBD2 (5 bases). The receptor comes from a woman in her 30s with active or convalescent COVID-19. The CDR3 here is CASSRGPYSYNEQFF. For the CDR3, the DNA is TGTGCCAGCAGTCGCGGGCCTTACTCCTACAATGAGCAGTTCTTC.